The 19 T cell receptor beta chains below were found in one sample sequenced in a study of Ad26.COV2.S vaccination and SARS-CoV-2 variants. Libraries were prepared by immunoSEQ multiplex PCR; TCRdb keeps only in-frame clonotypes and omits some of them. The table has fewer than 400,000 clones, almost 90% seen once; the top ten hold around 5.5%. Noted treatment: some 20 received Ad26.COV2.S at low or high dose, single or two shots; 5 received placebo; per-sample allocation not given. Day 63 following the first vaccine or placebo injection was when the samples were taken. The sample was peripheral blood, taken in a trial of Ad26.COV2.S vaccine versus placebo. The source of these receptors is a person aged 18-60 years who received the Ad26.COV2.S COVID-19 vaccine or a placebo.

This chain connects TRBV11-3 to TRBJ2-5; D may be TRBD1 (5 bases). CDR3 length: 15 amino acids. V was clipped by 0 bases and J by 4 bases, with 12 bases between them. The germline gives CDR1 SGHNT, CDR2 YENEEA. CDR3 sequence (DNA): TGTGCCAGCAGCTTAGATCCCTTAAGGGGAGAGACCCAGTACTTC. Amino acids: CASSLDPLRGETQYF. Full variable domain (missing parts from reference TRBV11-3 and TRBJ2-5): EAGVVQSPRYKIIEKKQPVAFWCNPISGHNTLYWYLQNLGQGPELLIRYENEEAVDDSQLPKDRFSAERLKGVDSTLKIQPAELGDSAVYLCASSLDPLRGETQYFGPGTRLLVL.

The chain carries TRBV11-3 and TRBJ2-1, with D hard to call. Germline values: CDR1 SGHNT, CDR2 YENEEA. The CDR3 runs 20 residues. Trimming shortened V by 3 bases and J by 6 bases, and 30 bases separated the two germline ends. The CDR3 is CASSFRRFSLLWRSPNEQFF. The CDR3 region has the DNA TGTGCCAGCAGCTTCCGGCGATTCTCCCTCCTCTGGCGGTCTCCCAATGAGCAGTTCTTC.

This clone appeared a single time. The V gene is TRBV18, the J gene TRBJ1-3, with 8 bases aligning to TRBD1. CDR3 length equals 17 residues. Unmatched junction bases numbered 9, after V lost 3 bases and J lost 2 bases. Germline CDR1 KGHSH, CDR2 LQKENI. The CDR3 reads CASSPIWGQVPGNTIYF. DNA of the CDR3: TGTGCCAGCTCACCCATCTGGGGACAGGTTCCTGGAAACACCATATATTTT.

This clone turned up a few times. The V and J genes are TRBV3-1 (or the pseudogene TRBV3-2) and TRBJ2-6, with 7 positions matching TRBD2. The CDR3 is 18 residues long. The V and J ends lost 4 bases and 1 base, in that order; junction bases with no gene match: 10. Per the germline V gene, CDR1 is LGHDT and CDR2 is YNNKEL (reference sequence). The CDR3, as DNA: TGTGCCAGCAGCCTCAGCGAGGGGACTATATCTGGGGCCAACGTCCTGACTTTC. This gives the protein CASSLSEGTISGANVLTF.

As to this clone: An end of the junction differs from the germline gene, which may be a read error. The chain couples TRBV6-4 to TRBJ1-4; no clear D gene. The CDR3 loop spans 13 amino acids. Germline CDR1 and CDR2: MRHNA and SNTAGT. The CDR3 bases are TGTGCCACCCCGGCTGCAACTAATGAAAATCTGTTTTTT. Its translation is CATPAATNENLFF.

The chain links TRBV5-1 to TRBJ1-2; D possibly corresponds to TRBD1 (5 bases). This CDR3 region has 16 residues. Trimming pared 3 bases from V and 2 bases from J, leaving 17 bases between. CDR1 and CDR2 from the germline V gene are SGHRS and YFSETQ. The CDR3 spells CASSSWTTDINYGYTF. The DNA for the CDR3 is TGCGCCAGCAGCTCTTGGACGACAGACATAAACTATGGCTACACCTTC.

This chain links TRBV9 with TRBJ2-1; the D is unclear. The CDR3 covers 13 residues. Germline values: CDR1 SGDLS, CDR2 YYNGEE. V lost 4 bases and J lost 7, with 12 bases in between. The chain's CDR3 is CASSPWDENEQFF. The CDR3 coding sequence is TGTGCCAGCAGCCCGTGGGATGAAAATGAGCAGTTCTTC.

V is TRBV19 and J is TRBJ1-1, with 12 bases identical to TRBD1. Germline V CDR1 and CDR2: LNHDA, SQIVND (reference sequence). The trim removed 7 bases at V and 10 bases at J, leaving 7 bases unmatched. The CDR3 spans 13 residues. The CDR3 sequence is CASKGDRGRAAFF. The DNA of the CDR3 is TGTGCCAGTAAGGGGGACAGGGGGCGGGCAGCTTTCTTT. The full variable domain, its missing parts supplied by reference TRBV19 and TRBJ1-1, is DGGITQSPKYLFRKEGQNVTLSCEQNLNHDAMYWYRQDPGQGLRLIYYSQIVNDFQKGDIAEGYSVSREKKESFPLTVTSAQKNPTAFYLCASKGDRGRAAFFGQGTRLTVV.

The chain joins TRBV6-4 to TRBJ2-7; 7 bases are a match to TRBD2. The CDR3 consists of 18 residues. V shed 0 bases, J shed 4 bases, and the junction held 15 bases outside the gene matches. The germline gives CDR1 MRHNA, CDR2 SNTAGT. The CDR3 region has the DNA TGTGCCAGCAGTGACTCGGGGCTAGCGGTCCCTACCCCGTACGAGCAGTACGTC. This encodes CASSDSGLAVPTPYEQYV.

This clone was found once. This chain uses TRBV28 with TRBJ1-6; D gene unclear. CDR1 and CDR2 from the germline V gene are MDHEN and SYDVKM. This CDR3 is built from 12 residues. Trimming removed 3 bases at V and 8 bases at J, with 5 bases between. CDR3 sequence: CASSLEDSPLHF. In DNA, the CDR3 is TGTGCCAGCAGTTTGGAAGATTCACCCCTCCACTTT.

Points on this clone: The identical CDR3 is also encoded by other nucleotide sequences in the sample. This rearrangement joins TRBV11-2 to TRBJ2-5, with D uncertain. Trimming left V 5 bases short and J 5 bases short, with 6 bases between. Germline CDR1 reads SGHAT; CDR2 reads FQNNGV. CDR3 length equals 11 residues. This CDR3 reads CASSQAETQYF. Here the CDR3 DNA reads TGTGCCAGCAGCCAGGCGGAGACCCAGTACTTC. Based on the CDR3 plus reference TRBV11-2 and TRBJ2-5, the full variable domain is EAGVAQSPRYKIIEKRQSVAFWCNPISGHATLYWYQQILGQGPKLLIQFQNNGVVDDSQLPKDRFSAERLKGVDSTLKIQPAKLEDSAVYLCASSQAETQYFGPGTRLLVL.

This clone was counted only a few times. The chain couples TRBV6-5 to TRBJ1-3; no reliable D call. With 7 bases removed from V and 2 bases from J, the gap between germline ends came to 12 bases. Germline lookup yields CDR1 MNHEY and CDR2 SVGAGI. The CDR3 is 14 amino acids. The CDR3: CASMRNPTGNTIYF. In DNA, the CDR3 is TGTGCCAGCATGAGGAATCCTACTGGAAACACCATATATTTT.

This rearrangement joins TRBV29-1 to TRBJ2-5; TRBD2 might be the D (6 bases). The CDR3 is 12 amino acids. Trimming left V 3 bases short and J 4 bases short, with 9 bases between. Germline-derived CDR1 and CDR2 are SQVTM and ANQGSEA. Written as DNA, the CDR3 is TGCAGCGTTGATGGGACTGGAGAGACCCAGTACTTC. Translation gives CSVDGTGETQYF. The whole variable domain, filled in from reference TRBV29-1 and TRBJ2-5, reads SAVISQKPSRDICQRGTSLTIQCQVDSQVTMMFWYRQQPGQSLTLIATANQGSEATYESGFVIDKFPISRPNLTFSTLTVSNMSPEDSSIYLCSVDGTGETQYFGPGTRLLVL.

The chain carries TRBV5-1 and TRBJ1-1; no reliable D call. Trimming took off 5 bases at V and 1 base at J, with 9 bases between the two ends. The CDR3 has 13 residues. CDR1 is SGHRS, CDR2 YFSETQ, per germline. CDR3 nucleotides: TGCGCCAGCAGAGTGGGATCGAACACTGAAGCTTTCTTT. Translating it yields CASRVGSNTEAFF. The full variable domain, rest sourced from reference TRBV5-1 and TRBJ1-1, is KAGVTQTPRYLIKTRGQQVTLSCSPISGHRSVSWYQQTPGQGLQFLFEYFSETQRNKGNFPGRFSGRQFSNSRSEMNVSTLELGDSALYLCASRVGSNTEAFFGQGTRLTVV.

V is TRBV3-1 (or the pseudogene TRBV3-2) and J is TRBJ2-2; D call uncertain. The germline V and J ends were trimmed by 2 bases and 4 bases, with 8 bases remaining between them. This CDR3 region has 14 residues. The germline V gene has CDR1 LGHDT and CDR2 YNNKEL (reference sequence). The CDR3 is CASSQSTPTGELFF. CDR3 in DNA: TGTGCCAGCAGCCAATCAACGCCCACCGGGGAGCTGTTTTTT.

The gene calls are TRBV7-9 and TRBJ1-1; TRBD1 agrees at 7 bases. The length of the CDR3 is 13 residues. Germline V gene sequence: CDR1 SEHNR, CDR2 FQNEAQ (reference sequence). Trimming took 5 bases from V and 7 from J; bases not matched to a gene: 7. This CDR3 reads CASSPSGGDEAFF. CDR3 DNA sequence: TGTGCCAGCAGCCCATCAGGGGGGGATGAAGCTTTCTTT.

The V call is TRBV4-3, the J call TRBJ1-4, with 9 bases that match TRBD1. Germline assignment: CDR1 LGHNA and CDR2 YSLEER. The CDR3 totals 13 residues. J gave up 8 bases and V 7 bases, and 5 bases lay outside the gene matches. The CDR3 sequence: CASKGQGREKLFF. The CDR3 nucleotides read TGCGCCAGCAAGGGACAGGGACGAGAAAAACTGTTTTTT.

The rearrangement joins TRBV12-5 to TRBJ2-7; 11 bases are shared with TRBD2. V shed 4 bases, J shed 3 bases, and the junction held 2 bases outside the gene matches. In germline, CDR1 is LGHNT, CDR2 FRNRAP. CDR3 size: 14 residues. The CDR3, as DNA: TGTGCTAGTGGTTCGGGACTAGCGGTCTACGAGCAGTACTTC. It translates to CASGSGLAVYEQYF.

The chain recombines TRBV19 with TRBJ2-1; D is unclear. In germline, CDR1 is LNHDA, CDR2 SQIVND (reference sequence). The CDR3 has 15 amino acids. V dropped 7 bases and J dropped 5 bases, with 18 bases sitting between them. The CDR3 here is CASTFTSMSDNEQFF. CDR3 DNA sequence: TGTGCCAGTACCTTCACGTCAATGTCCGACAATGAGCAGTTCTTC.